This T cell receptor beta chain comes out of a study of blood T cell repertoires in COVID-19. The V end lost 4 bases, the J end lost 0 bases, and 11 bases lay between the germline ends. Germline V lookup: CDR1 SGDLS, CDR2 YYNGEE. The CDR3 totals 15 residues. Data came from immunoSEQ multiplex PCR; TCRdb stores just in-frame clones and leaves some out. This sample carries approximately 100,000 clones, about 85% of them seen once, and the ten largest clones take roughly 12%. This chain links TRBV9 with TRBJ2-1, with D possibly being TRBD2 (5 bases). This TCR was recovered from a human donor in a cohort sampled during active COVID-19. Source material: peripheral blood. The CDR3 nucleotides are TGTGCCAGCAGCCCCCGGGATCGCTCCTACAATGAGCAGTTCTTC. It specifies CASSPRDRSYNEQFF.